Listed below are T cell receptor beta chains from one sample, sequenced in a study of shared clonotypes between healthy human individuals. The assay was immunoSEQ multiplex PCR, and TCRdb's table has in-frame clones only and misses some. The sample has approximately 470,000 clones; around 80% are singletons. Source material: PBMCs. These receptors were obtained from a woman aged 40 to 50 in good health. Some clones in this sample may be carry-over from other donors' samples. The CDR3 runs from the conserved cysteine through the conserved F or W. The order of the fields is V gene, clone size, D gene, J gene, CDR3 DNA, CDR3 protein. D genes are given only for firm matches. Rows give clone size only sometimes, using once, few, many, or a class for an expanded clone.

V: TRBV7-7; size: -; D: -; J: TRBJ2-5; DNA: TGTGCCAGCAGCTTAGCGGGAGCGGAGACCCAGTACTTC; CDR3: CASSLAGAETQYF
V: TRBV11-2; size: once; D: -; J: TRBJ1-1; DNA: TGTGCCAGCAGCTTGGCGGGCGGCACTGAAGCTTTCTTT; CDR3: CASSLAGGTEAFF
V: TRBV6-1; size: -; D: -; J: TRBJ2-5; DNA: TGTGCCAGCAGTGTGTGGCCCGACGGGACCCAGTACTTC; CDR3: CASSVWPDGTQYF
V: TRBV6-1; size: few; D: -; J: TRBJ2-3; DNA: TGTGCCAGCAGTGTACTAGCTCCAGGGACAGATACGCAGTATTTT; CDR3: CASSVLAPGTDTQYF
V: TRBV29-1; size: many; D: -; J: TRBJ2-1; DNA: TGCAGCGTTGAGGCGGGACTTCGACACTACAATGAGCAGTTCTTC; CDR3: CSVEAGLRHYNEQFF
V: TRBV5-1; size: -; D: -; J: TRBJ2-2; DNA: TGCGCCAGCAGAGGGGTAACGAACACCGGGGAGCTGTTTTTT; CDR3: CASRGVTNTGELFF
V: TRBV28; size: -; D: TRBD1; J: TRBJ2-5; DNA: TGTGCCAGCAGTCGACAGGGGCGAGAGACCCAGTACTTC; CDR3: CASSRQGRETQYF
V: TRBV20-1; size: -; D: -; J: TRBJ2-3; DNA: TGCAGTGCTAGCACGACAGATACGCAGTATTTT; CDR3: CSASTTDTQYF
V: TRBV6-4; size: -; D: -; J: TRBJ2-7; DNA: TGTGCCAGCAGTGTCCAAAGGGGGTACGAGCAGTACTTC; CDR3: CASSVQRGYEQYF
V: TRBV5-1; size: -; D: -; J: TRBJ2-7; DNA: TGCGCCAGCAGCTTGATTCCAGGGTCGTACGAGCAGTACTTC; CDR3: CASSLIPGSYEQYF
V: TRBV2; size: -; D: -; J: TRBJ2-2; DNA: TGTGCCAGCAGTGAACGGCCCCACGGGGAGCTGTTTTTT; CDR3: CASSERPHGELFF
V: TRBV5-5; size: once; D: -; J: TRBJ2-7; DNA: TGTGCCAGCAGCTTGGCAGGACGACTGGCTTCCGAGCAGTACTTC; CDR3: CASSLAGRLASEQYF
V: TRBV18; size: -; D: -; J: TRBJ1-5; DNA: TGTGCCAGCTCACCACATGTCAATCAGCCCCAGCATTTT; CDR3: CASSPHVNQPQHF
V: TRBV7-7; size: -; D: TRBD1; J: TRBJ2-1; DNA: TGTGCCAGCAGCCTTGGGACAGGGGCCGGCAATGAGCAGTTCTTC; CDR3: CASSLGTGAGNEQFF
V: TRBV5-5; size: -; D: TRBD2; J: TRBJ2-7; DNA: TGTGCCAGCAGCTTGGCCGCGGGGGGCTCGATCTACGAGCAGTACTTC; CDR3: CASSLAAGGSIYEQYF
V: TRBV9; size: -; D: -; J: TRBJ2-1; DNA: TGTGCCAGCAGCGTCGGGGGTTCCTACAATGAGCAGTTCTTC; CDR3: CASSVGGSYNEQFF
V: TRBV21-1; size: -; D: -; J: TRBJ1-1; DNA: TGTGCCAGCAGCAATGTGGTGGGACAGGGGTTCACTGAAGCTTTCTTT; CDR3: CASSNVVGQGFTEAFF
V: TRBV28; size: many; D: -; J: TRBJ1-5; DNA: TGTGCCAGCAGTGCGGGGGGGTTGCCCCAGCATTTT; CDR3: CASSAGGLPQHF
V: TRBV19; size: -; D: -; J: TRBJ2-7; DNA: TGTGCCAGTAGTACCCGTCTGGACGAGCAGTACTTC; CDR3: CASSTRLDEQYF
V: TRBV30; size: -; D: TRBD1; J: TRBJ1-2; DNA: TGTGCCTGGAGTTTGACAGGGGGGATCTATGGCTACACCTTC; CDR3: CAWSLTGGIYGYTF
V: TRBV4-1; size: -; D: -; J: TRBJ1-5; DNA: TGCGCCAGCAGCCAAGAAGAACGTTGGGAGCCCCAGCATTTT; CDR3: CASSQEERWEPQHF
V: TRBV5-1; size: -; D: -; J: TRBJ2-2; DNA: TGCGCCAGCAGCTTGGAGGCGACAGCCAACACCGGGGAGCTGTTTTTT; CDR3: CASSLEATANTGELFF
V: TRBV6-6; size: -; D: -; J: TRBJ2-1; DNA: TGTGCCAGCAGAGAACAGCGTAATGAGCAGTTCTTC; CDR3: CASREQRNEQFF
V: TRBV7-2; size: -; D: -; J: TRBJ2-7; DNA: TGTGCCAGCAGCTTAGTTCAGGGAGGCGAGCAGTACTTC; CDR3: CASSLVQGGEQYF
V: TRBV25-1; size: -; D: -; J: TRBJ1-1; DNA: TGTGCCAGCAGTGCCTCAGCAGGGTCGGGAGGAGCTTTCTTT; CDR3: CASSASAGSGGAFF
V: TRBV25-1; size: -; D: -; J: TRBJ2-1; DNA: TGTGCCAGCAGTAAGTTGGGGTCTTACAATGAGCAGTTCTTC; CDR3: CASSKLGSYNEQFF
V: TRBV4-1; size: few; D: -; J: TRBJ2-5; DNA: TGCGCCAGCAGCCTCCAGGGACAGCGGGCAGGGGAGACCCAGTACTTC; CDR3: CASSLQGQRAGETQYF
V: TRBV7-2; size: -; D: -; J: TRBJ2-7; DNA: TGTGCCAGCAGCTTAAACAGGGTGGCCGAGCAGTACTTC; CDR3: CASSLNRVAEQYF
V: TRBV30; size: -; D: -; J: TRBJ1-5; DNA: TGTGCCTGGAGTCAGGGGAGTGGTGGTCAGCCCCAGCATTTT; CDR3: CAWSQGSGGQPQHF
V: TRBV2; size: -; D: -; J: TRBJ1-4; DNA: TGTGCCAGTAGTGGTAACGGGCCCTCAGGACTGTTTTTT; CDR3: CASSGNGPSGLFF
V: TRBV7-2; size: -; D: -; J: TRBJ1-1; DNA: TGTGCCAGCAGCTTTACGTCCACTGAAGCTTTCTTT; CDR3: CASSFTSTEAFF
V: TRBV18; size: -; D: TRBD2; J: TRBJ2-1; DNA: TGTGCCAGCTCACCACCGGGACTACCCGAGCAGTTCTTC; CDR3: CASSPPGLPEQFF
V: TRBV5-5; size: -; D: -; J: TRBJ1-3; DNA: TGTGCCAGCAGCCTGGACTCTGGAAACACCATATATTTT; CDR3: CASSLDSGNTIYF
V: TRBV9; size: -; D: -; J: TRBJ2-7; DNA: TGTGCCAGCAGCGTAGAACATCTCTCCTACGAGCAGTACTTC; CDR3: CASSVEHLSYEQYF
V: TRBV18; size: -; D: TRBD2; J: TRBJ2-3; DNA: TGTGCCAGCTCACCACTAGCGGGAGAAGCAGATACGCAGTATTTT; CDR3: CASSPLAGEADTQYF
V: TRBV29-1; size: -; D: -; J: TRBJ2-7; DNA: TGCAGCGTTGATAAAGGCGGGGCGGCCTACGAGCAGTACTTC; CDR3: CSVDKGGAAYEQYF
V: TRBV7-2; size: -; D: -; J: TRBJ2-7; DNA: TGTGCCAGCAGCTTAGGTCGGGGAGGCAGCTCCTACGAGCAGTACTTC; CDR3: CASSLGRGGSSYEQYF
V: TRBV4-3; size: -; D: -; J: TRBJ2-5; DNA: TGCGCCAGCAGCCAAGATCTGAGAGAGACCCAGTACTTC; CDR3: CASSQDLRETQYF
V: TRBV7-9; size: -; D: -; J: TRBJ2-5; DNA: TGTGCCAGCAGCTTATCTGGGGAGCAGTACTTC; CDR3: CASSLSGEQYF
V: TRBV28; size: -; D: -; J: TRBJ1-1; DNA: TGTGCCAGCAGTTCTCATATGGACACTGAAGCTTTCTTT; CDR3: CASSSHMDTEAFF
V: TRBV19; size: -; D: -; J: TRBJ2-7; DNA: TGTGCCAGTAGTAAAGGGGGGAACGAGCAGTACTTC; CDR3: CASSKGGNEQYF
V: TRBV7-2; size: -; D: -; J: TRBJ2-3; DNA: TGTGCCAGCAGCTTAGCGCTAGGGGCGGGGAGTGATACGCAGTATTTT; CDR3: CASSLALGAGSDTQYF
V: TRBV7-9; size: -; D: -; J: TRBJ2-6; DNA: TGTGCCAGCACCGGCGGCGGGGCTGGGGCCAACGTCCTGACTTTC; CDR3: CASTGGGAGANVLTF
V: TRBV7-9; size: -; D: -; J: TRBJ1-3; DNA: TGTGCCAGCAGCTTAGCGCTTCGGGTTGGAGCTGGAAACACCATATATTTT; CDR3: CASSLALRVGAGNTIYF
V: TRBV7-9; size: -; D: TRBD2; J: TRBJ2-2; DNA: TGTGCCAGCAGCTTATGGCTAGCGGGAGGTTGGGAGTCTCCCGGGGAGCTGTTTTTT; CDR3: CASSLWLAGGWESPGELFF
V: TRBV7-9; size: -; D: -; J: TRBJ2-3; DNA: TGTGCCAGCAGCCGCACAGATACGCAGTATTTT; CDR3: CASSRTDTQYF
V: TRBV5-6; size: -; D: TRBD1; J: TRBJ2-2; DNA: TGTGCCAGCAGCTCGTCGGACAGGGTGACCGGGGAGCTGTTTTTT; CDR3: CASSSSDRVTGELFF
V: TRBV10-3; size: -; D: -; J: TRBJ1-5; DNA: TGTGCCATCAGTGCGGAGGGGGATCAGCCCCAGCATTTT; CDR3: CAISAEGDQPQHF
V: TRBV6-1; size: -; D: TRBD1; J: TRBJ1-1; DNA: TGTGCCAGCAGTGTATCCGGGACAGGGGTAAACACTGAAGCTTTCTTT; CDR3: CASSVSGTGVNTEAFF
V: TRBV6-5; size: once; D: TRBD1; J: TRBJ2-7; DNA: TGTGCCAGCAGCCTCGAGGGGACAGGGACCTACGAGCAGTACTTC; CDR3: CASSLEGTGTYEQYF
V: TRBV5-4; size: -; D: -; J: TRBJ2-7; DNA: TGTGCCAGCAGCCAAGACGCAGGAGAAACCTACGAGCAGTACTTC; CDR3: CASSQDAGETYEQYF
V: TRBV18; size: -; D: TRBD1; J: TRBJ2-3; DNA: TGTGCCAGCTCACCACCTGGCAGGGGGCAAGCAGATACGCAGTATTTT; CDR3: CASSPPGRGQADTQYF
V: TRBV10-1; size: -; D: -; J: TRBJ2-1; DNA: TGCGCCAGCGGCGTCCGGGATGAGCAGTTCTTC; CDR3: CASGVRDEQFF
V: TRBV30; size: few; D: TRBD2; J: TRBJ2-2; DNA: TGTGCTTCCCGCGGGAGGGTTACCGGGGAGCTGTTTTTT; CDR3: CASRGRVTGELFF
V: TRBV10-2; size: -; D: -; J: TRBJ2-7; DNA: TGCGCCAGCAGTGAGTCGGTCGAGCAGTACTTC; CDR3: CASSESVEQYF
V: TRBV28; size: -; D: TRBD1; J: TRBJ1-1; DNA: TGTGCCAGCAGTCCCTCAGACAGGGTCACTGAAGCTTTCTTT; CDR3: CASSPSDRVTEAFF
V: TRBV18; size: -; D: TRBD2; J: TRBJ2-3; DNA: TGTGCCAGCTCACCAATTCGTACTAGCGGGAACCCTAGCACAGATACGCAGTATTTT; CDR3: CASSPIRTSGNPSTDTQYF
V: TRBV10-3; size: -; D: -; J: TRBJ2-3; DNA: TGTGCCATCAGTGAGTCTCCCCTACGAAGATCCACAGATACGCAGTATTTT; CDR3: CAISESPLRRSTDTQYF
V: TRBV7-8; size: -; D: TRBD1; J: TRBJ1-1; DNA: TGTGCCAGCAGCTACCGGACAGGGAGGAACACTGAAGCTTTCTTT; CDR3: CASSYRTGRNTEAFF
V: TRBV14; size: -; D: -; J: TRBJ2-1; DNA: TGTGCCAGCAGCCCTGCCGAGGGTCGCGGCGACAATGAGCAGTTCTTC; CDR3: CASSPAEGRGDNEQFF